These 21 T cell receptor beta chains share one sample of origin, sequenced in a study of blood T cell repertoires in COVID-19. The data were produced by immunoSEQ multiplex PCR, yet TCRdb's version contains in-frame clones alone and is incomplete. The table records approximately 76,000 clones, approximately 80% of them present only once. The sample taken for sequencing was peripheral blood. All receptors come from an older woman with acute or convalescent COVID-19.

The CDR3 region is CASSPGTGGLGNQPQHF. The CDR3 coding sequence is TGTGCCAGCAGCCCCGGGACAGGGGGATTGGGCAATCAGCCCCAGCATTTT. The chain couples TRBV7-6 to TRBJ1-5, with TRBD1 matching 11 bases. Germline CDR1 and CDR2: SGHVS and FNYEAQ. V was clipped by 5 bases and J by 2 bases; unmatched bases: 8. CDR3 length: 17 residues.

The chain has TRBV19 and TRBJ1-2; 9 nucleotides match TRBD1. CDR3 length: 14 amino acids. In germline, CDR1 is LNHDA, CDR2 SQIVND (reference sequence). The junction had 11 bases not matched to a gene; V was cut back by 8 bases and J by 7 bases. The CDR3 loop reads CASQHLQGARGYTF. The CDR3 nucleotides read TGTGCCAGTCAGCACTTACAGGGGGCGCGTGGCTACACCTTC.

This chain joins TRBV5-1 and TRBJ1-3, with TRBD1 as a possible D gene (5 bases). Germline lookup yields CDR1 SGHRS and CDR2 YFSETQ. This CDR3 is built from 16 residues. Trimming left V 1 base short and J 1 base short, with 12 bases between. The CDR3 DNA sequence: TGCGCCAGCAGCTTGATAGGGGACTTATCTGGAAACACCATATATTTT. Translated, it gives CASSLIGDLSGNTIYF.

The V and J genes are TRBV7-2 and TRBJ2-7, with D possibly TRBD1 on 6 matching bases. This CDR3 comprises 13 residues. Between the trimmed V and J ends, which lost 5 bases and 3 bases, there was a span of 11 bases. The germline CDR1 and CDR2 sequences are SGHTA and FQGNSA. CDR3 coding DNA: TGTGCCAGCAGCACCGGACAGCACTACGAGCAGTACTTC. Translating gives CASSTGQHYEQYF. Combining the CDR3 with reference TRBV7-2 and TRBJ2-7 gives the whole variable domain GAGVSQSPSNKVTEKGKDVELRCDPISGHTALYWYRQSLGQGLEFLIYFQGNSAPDKSGLPSDRFSAERTGGSVSTLTIQRTQQEDSAVYLCASSTGQHYEQYFGPGTRLTVT.

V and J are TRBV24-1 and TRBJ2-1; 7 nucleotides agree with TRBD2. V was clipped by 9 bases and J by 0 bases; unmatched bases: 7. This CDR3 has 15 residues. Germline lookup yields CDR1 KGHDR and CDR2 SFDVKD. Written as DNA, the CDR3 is TGTGCCACCGCGCCAGCGGGAAACTCCTACAATGAGCAGTTCTTC. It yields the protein CATAPAGNSYNEQFF.

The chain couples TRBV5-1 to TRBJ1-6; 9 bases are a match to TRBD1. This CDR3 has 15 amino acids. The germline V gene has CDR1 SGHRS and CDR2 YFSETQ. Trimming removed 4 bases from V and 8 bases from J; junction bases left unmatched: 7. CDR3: CASSATGGRDSPLHF. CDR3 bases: TGCGCCAGCAGCGCGACAGGGGGTCGGGATTCACCCCTCCACTTT.

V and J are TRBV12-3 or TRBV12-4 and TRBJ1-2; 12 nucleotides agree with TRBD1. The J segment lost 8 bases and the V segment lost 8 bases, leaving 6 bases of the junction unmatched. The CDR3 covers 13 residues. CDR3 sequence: CASWGQGAVGYTF. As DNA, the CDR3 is TGTGCCAGCTGGGGACAGGGGGCCGTAGGCTACACCTTC.

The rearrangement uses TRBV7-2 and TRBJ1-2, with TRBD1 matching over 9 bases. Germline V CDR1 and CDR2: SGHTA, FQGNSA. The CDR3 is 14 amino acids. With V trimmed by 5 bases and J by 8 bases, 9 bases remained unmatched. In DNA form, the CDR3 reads TGTGCCAGCAGCGGGACAGGGCGAGTGGGCGGCTACACCTTC. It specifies CASSGTGRVGGYTF.

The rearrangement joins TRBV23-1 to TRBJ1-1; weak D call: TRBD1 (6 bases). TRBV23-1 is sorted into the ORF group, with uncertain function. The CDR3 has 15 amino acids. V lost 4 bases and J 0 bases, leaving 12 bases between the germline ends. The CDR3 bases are TGCGCCAGCAGTCTATGGGGGCAGGTGAACACTGAAGCTTTCTTT. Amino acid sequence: CASSLWGQVNTEAFF.

CDR3 coding DNA: TGTGCCAGCAGTTACAGCGGTTTGACAGGGAATGAAAAACTGTTTTTT. Protein product: CASSYSGLTGNEKLFF. The V and J genes are TRBV6-6 and TRBJ1-4; TRBD1 matches at 7 bases. The germline gives CDR1 MNHNY, CDR2 SVGAGI (reference sequence). With 2 bases clipped from V and 5 bases from J, the junction kept 8 bases outside the gene matches. The CDR3 runs 16 residues.

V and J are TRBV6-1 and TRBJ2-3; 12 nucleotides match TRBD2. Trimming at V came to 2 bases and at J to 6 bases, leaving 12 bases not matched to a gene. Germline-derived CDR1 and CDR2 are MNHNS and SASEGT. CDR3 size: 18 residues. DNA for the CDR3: TGTGCCAGCAGTGAACAGTATTCTAGCGGGGGGGCAGGTGATACGCAGTATTTT. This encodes CASSEQYSSGGAGDTQYF.

CDR3 DNA: TGTGCCTGGATGACAGGGGTAAATTCACCCCTCCACTTT. Protein product: CAWMTGVNSPLHF. The V and J genes are TRBV30 and TRBJ1-6; 8 bases match TRBD1. Germline loops: CDR1 GTSNPN, CDR2 SVGIG (reference sequence). Unmatched junction bases numbered 3, after V lost 4 bases and J lost 7 bases. The CDR3 length is 13 residues.

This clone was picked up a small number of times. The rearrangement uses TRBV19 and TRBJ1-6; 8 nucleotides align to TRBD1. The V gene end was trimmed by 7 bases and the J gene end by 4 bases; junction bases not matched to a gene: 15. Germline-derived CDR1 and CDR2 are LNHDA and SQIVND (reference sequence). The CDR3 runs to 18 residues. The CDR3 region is CASTAGTGVLTYNSPLHF. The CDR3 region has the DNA TGTGCCAGTACTGCAGGGACAGGCGTCTTGACATATAATTCACCCCTCCACTTT.

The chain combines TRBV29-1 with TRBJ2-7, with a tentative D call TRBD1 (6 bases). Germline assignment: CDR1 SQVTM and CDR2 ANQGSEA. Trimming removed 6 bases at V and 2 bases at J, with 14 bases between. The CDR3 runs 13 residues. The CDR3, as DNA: TGCAGCGTAAACAGGGTCGGGGCCTACGAGCAGTACTTC. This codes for CSVNRVGAYEQYF.

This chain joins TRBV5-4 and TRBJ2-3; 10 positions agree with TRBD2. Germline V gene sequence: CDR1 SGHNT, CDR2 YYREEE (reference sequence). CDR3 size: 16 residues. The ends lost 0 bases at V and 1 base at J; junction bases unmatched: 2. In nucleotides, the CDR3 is TGTGCCAGCAGCTTGGGAGCGGGGGGGCGCACAGATACGCAGTATTTT. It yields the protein CASSLGAGGRTDTQYF.

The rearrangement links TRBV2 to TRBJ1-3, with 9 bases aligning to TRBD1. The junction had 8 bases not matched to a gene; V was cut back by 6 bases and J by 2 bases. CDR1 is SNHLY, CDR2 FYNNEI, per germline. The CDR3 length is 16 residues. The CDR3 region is CASRPTGGEAGNTIYF. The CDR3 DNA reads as TGTGCCAGCAGGCCGACAGGGGGAGAGGCTGGAAACACCATATATTTT.

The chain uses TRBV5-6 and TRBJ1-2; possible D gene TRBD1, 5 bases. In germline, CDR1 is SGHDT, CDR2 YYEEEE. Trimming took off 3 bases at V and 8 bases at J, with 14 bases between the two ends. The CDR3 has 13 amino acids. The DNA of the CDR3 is TGTGCCAGCAGCTCGCGGGGCTCCGAGGGCTACACCTTC. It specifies CASSSRGSEGYTF. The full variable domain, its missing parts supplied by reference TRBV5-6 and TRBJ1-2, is DAGVTQSPTHLIKTRGQQVTLRCSPKSGHDTVSWYQQALGQGPQFIFQYYEEEERQRGNFPDRFSGHQFPNYSSELNVNALLLGDSALYLCASSSRGSEGYTFGSGTRLTVV.

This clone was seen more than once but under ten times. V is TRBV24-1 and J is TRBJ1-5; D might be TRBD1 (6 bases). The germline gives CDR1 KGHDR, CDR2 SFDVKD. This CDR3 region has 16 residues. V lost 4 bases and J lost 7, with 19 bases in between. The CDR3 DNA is TGTGCCACCAGTGACCCGGGGGGCAGGGCAGGCCAGCCCCAGCATTTT. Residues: CATSDPGGRAGQPQHF.

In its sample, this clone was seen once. CDR3 amino acids: CAWSTVTGRRSPLHF. DNA of the CDR3: TGTGCCTGGAGTACGGTGACGGGTAGGAGGTCACCCCTCCACTTT. The genes are TRBV30 and TRBJ1-6; no clear D. From germline, CDR1 is GTSNPN and CDR2 SVGIG (reference sequence). The ends were cut back, 2 bases at V and 10 bases at J, with 18 bases in the middle. This CDR3 is 15 amino acids long.

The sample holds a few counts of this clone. The CDR3 loop reads CASSGGQYHSGNTIYF. Written as DNA, the CDR3 is TGTGCCAGCAGTGGGGGACAGTACCACTCTGGAAACACCATATATTTT. The chain is built from TRBV6-1 and TRBJ1-3, with 7 nucleotides matching TRBD1. V was pared by 4 bases and J by 0 bases, with 6 bases of the junction left unmatched. The CDR3 loop spans 16 amino acids. Germline assignment: CDR1 MNHNS and CDR2 SASEGT.

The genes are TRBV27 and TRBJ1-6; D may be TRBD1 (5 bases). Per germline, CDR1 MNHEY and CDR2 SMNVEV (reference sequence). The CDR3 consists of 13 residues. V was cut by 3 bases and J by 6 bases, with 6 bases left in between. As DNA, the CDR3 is TGTGCCAGCAGTTTCGGGGGTAATTCACCCCTCCACTTT. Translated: CASSFGGNSPLHF.